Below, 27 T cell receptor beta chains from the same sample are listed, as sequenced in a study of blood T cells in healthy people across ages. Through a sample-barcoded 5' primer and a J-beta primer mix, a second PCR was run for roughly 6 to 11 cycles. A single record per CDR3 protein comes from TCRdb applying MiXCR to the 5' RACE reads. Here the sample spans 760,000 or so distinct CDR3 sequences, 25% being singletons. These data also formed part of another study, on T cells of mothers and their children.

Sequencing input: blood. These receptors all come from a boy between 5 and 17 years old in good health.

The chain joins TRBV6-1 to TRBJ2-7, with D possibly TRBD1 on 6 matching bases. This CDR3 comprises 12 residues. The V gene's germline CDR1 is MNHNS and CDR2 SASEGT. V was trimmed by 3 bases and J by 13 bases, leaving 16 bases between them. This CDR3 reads CASSDELTRGYF. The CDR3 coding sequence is TGTGCCAGCAGTGACGAGTTAACCAGGGGATACTTC.

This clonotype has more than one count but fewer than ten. CDR3 in amino acids: CASSPRWYPQETQYF. Written as DNA, the CDR3 is TGTGCCAGCAGTCCGAGGTGGTATCCCCAGGAGACCCAGTACTTC. This rearrangement joins TRBV27 to TRBJ2-5; D unclear. This CDR3 is built from 15 residues. V gave up 5 bases and J gave up 5 bases, with 18 bases separating them. Germline lookup yields CDR1 MNHEY and CDR2 SMNVEV (reference sequence).

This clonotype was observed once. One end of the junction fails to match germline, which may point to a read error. The DNA of the CDR3 is TGCGCCAGCAGACAAGTGGCCGGGACTTCCTACGAGCAGTACTTC. Amino acids: CASRQVAGTSYEQYF. The chain links TRBV4-1 to TRBJ2-7; a weak D match, TRBD2 (6 bases). The germline V gene encodes CDR1 MGHRA and CDR2 YSYEKL. The CDR3 length is 15 residues.

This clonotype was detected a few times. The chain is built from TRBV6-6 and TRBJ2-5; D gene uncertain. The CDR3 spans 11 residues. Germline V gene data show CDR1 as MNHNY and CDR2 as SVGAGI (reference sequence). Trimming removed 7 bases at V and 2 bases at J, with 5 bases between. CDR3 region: CASMQQETQYF. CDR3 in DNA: TGTGCCAGCATGCAACAAGAGACCCAGTACTTC.

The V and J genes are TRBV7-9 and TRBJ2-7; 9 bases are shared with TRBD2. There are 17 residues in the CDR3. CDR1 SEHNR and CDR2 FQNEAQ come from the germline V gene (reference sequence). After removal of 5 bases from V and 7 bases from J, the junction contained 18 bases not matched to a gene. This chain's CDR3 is CASSGIAGALSSGEQYF. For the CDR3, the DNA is TGTGCCAGCAGCGGTATAGCGGGGGCGCTCTCCTCTGGTGAGCAGTACTTC.

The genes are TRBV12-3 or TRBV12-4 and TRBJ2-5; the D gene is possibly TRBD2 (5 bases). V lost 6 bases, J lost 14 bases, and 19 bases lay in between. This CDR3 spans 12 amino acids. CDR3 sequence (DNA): TGTGCCAGCAGAGGGAGAGCAGATGTCGAATACTTC. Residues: CASRGRADVEYF.

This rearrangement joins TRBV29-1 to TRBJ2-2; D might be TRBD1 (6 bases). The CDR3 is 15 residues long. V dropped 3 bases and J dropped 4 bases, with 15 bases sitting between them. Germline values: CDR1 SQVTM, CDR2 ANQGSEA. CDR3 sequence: CSVDTGLSSTGELFF. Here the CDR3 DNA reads TGCAGCGTTGATACAGGGTTGAGTAGCACCGGGGAGCTGTTTTTT.

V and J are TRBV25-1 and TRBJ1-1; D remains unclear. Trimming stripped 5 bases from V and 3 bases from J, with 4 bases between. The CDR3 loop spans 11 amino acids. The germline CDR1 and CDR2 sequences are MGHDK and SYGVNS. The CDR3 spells CASSIDTEAFF. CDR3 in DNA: TGTGCCAGCAGTATAGACACTGAAGCTTTCTTT.

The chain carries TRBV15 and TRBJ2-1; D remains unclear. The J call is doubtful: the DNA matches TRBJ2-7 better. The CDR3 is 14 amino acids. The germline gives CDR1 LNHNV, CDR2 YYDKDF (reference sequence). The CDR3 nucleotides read TGTGCCACCAGCAGTTACAGATCTTCCTACGAGCAGTACTTC. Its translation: CATSSYRSSYEQYF.

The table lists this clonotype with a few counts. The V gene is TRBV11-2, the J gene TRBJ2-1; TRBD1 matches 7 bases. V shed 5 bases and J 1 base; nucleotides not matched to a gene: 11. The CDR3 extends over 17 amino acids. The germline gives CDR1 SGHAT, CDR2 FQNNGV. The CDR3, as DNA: TGTGCCAGCAGCGTATGGGGACAGACGAAATCCTACAATGAGCAGTTCTTC. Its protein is CASSVWGQTKSYNEQFF.

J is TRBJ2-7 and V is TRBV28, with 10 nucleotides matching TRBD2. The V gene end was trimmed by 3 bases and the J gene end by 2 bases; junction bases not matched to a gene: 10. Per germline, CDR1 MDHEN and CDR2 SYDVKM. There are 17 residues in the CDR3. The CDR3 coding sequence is TGTGCCAGCAGTTTTTCCACTAGCGGGAACAATCCCTACGAGCAGTACTTC. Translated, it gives CASSFSTSGNNPYEQYF. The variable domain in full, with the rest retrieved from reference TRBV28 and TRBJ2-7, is DVKVTQSSRYLVKRTGEKVFLECVQDMDHENMFWYRQDPGLGLRLIYFSYDVKMKEKGDIPEGYSVSREKKERFSLILESASTNQTSMYLCASSFSTSGNNPYEQYFGPGTRLTVT.

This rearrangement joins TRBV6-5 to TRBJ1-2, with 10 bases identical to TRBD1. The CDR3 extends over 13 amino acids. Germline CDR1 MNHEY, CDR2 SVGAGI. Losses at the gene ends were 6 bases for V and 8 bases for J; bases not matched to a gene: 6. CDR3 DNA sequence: TGTGCCAGCAGCTTGACAGGGGGCTGGGGCTACACCTTC. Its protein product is CASSLTGGWGYTF.

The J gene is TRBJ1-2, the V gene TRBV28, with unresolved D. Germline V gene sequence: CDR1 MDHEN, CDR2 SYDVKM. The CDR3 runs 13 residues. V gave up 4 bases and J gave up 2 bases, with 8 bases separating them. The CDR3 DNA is TGTGCCAGCAGTTCCTGGTTAAACTATGGCTACACCTTC. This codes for CASSSWLNYGYTF.

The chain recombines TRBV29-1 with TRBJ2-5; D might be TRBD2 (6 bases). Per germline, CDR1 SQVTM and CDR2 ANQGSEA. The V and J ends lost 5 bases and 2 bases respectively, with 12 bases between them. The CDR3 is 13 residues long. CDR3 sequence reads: CSVRAGPQETQYF. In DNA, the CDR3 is TGCAGCGTTCGTGCGGGACCGCAAGAGACCCAGTACTTC.

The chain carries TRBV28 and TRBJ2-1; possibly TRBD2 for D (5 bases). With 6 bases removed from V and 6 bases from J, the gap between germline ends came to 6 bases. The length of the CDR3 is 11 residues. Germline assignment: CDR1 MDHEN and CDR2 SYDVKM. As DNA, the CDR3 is TGTGCCAGCAGGCGGGCCAATGAGCAGTTCTTC. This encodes CASRRANEQFF.

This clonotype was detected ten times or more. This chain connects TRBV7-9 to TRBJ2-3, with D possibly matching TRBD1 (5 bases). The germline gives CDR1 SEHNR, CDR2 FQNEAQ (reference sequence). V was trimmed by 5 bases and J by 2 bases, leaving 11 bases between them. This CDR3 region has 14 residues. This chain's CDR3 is CASSGAFFTDTQYF. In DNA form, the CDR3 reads TGTGCCAGCAGCGGGGCGTTCTTCACAGATACGCAGTATTTT.

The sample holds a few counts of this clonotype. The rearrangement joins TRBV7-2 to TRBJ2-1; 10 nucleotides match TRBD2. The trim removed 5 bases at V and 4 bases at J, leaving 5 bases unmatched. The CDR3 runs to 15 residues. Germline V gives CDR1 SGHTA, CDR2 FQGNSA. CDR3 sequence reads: CASSEAGGNYNEQFF. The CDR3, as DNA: TGTGCCAGCAGCGAAGCGGGGGGGAATTACAATGAGCAGTTCTTC. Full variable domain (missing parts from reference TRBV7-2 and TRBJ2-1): GAGVSQSPSNKVTEKGKDVELRCDPISGHTALYWYRQSLGQGLEFLIYFQGNSAPDKSGLPSDRFSAERTGGSVSTLTIQRTQQEDSAVYLCASSEAGGNYNEQFFGPGTRLTVL.

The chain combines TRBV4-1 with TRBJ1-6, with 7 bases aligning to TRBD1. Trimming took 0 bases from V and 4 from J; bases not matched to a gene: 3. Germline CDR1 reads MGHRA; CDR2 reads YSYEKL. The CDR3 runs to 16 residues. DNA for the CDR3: TGCGCCAGCAGCCAAGATGAGGGGGCTTATAATTCACCCCTCCACTTT. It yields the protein CASSQDEGAYNSPLHF.

The CDR3 region is CASRKGTGTGSYEQYF. The CDR3 coding sequence is TGTGCCAGCAGAAAGGGTACCGGGACAGGGTCCTACGAGCAGTACTTC. The chain carries TRBV12-3 or TRBV12-4 and TRBJ2-7; 9 bases map to TRBD1. This CDR3 contains 16 residues. V was pared by 6 bases and J by 1 base, with 10 bases of the junction left unmatched.

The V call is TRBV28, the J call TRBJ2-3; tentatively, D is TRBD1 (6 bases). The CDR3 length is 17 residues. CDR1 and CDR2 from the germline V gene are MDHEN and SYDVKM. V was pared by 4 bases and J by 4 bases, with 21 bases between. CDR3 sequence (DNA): TGTGCCAGCAGTTCTACCCGAGGGAGAGAGGGGGCAGATACGCAGTATTTT. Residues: CASSSTRGREGADTQYF.

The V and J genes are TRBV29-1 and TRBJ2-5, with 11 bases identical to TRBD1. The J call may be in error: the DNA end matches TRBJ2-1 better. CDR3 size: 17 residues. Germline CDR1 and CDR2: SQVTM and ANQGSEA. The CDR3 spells CSVEDRKGQGAGNEQFF. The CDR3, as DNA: TGCAGCGTTGAAGACCGAAAAGGACAGGGGGCTGGCAATGAGCAGTTCTTC.

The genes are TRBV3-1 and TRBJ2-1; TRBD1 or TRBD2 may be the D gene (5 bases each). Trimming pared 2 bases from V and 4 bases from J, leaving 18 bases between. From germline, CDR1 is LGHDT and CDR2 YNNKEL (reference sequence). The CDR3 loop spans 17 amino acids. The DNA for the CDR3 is TGTGCCAGCAGCCAATACTGGGTGGGAGCAGGGTACAATGAGCAGTTCTTC. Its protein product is CASSQYWVGAGYNEQFF.

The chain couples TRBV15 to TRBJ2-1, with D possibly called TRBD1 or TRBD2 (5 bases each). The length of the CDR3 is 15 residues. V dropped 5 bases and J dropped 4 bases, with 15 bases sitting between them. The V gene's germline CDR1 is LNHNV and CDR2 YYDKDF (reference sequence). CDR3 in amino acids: CATSYRDGTYNEQFF. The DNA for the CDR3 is TGTGCCACCAGCTACCGGGACGGAACATACAATGAGCAGTTCTTC.

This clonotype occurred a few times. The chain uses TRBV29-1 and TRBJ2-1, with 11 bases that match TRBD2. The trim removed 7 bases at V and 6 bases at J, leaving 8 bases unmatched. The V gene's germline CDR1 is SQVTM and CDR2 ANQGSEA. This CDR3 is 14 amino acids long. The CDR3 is CSAKGTSGSNEQFF. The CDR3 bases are TGCAGCGCAAAAGGGACTAGCGGTTCCAATGAGCAGTTCTTC.

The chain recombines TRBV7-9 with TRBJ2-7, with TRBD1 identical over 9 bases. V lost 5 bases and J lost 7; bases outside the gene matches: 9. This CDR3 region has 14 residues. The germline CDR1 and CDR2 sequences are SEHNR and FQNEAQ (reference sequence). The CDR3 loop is CASSGLQGAAEQYF. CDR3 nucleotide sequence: TGTGCCAGCAGCGGGCTACAGGGGGCGGCGGAGCAGTACTTC. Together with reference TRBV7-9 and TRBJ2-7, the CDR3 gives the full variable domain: DTGVSQNPRHKITKRGQNVTFRCDPISEHNRLYWYRQTLGQGPEFLTYFQNEAQLEKSRLLSDRFSAERPKGSFSTLEIQRTEQGDSAMYLCASSGLQGAAEQYFGPGTRLTVT.

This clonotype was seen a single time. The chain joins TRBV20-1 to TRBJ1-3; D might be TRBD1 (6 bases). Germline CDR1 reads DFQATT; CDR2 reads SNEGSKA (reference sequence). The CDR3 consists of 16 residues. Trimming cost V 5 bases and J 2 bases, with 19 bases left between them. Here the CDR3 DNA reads TGCAGTGCTCCCAGTTCAACAGGGCTTACTGGAAACACCATATATTTT. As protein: CSAPSSTGLTGNTIYF.

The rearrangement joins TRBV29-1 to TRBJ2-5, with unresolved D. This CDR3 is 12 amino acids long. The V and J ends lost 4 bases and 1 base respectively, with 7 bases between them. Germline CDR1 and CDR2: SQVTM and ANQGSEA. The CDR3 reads CSVVGIQETQYF. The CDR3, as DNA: TGCAGCGTTGTGGGTATCCAAGAGACCCAGTACTTC.